This T cell receptor (beta chain) was identified during a study of blood T cell repertoires in COVID-19 (dated by TCRdb to 2020 to 2022). The study in broad terms: Samples from collaborators originated in the United States, Italy and Spain and spanned both the acute and convalescent phases of COVID-19. The material from the prospective study consisted of cDNA or gDNA derived from T cells, B-cell-depleted T cells, or PBMCs. Subjects who had been exposed to COVID-19, were actively infected with it, or had recovered from it provided the deeply sampled blood TCRbeta repertoires that made up the dataset. The repertoires were made available in a free public database intended to serve as a resource for research on the immune response to SARS-CoV-2. Samples were obtained from the ongoing ImmuneRACE study (first 160 participants) and from about 1,300 subjects provided by 6 global collaborators. A de-identified subject ID, COVID-19 status, age in years and sex were almost always included in the sample metadata. Where available, HLA class I and class II types were obtained from metadata supplied by the sample provider rather than from assay-based typing. Study-level results and caveats: Clinical and demographic metadata were provided uncurated, with the amount varying by source and participant.

The germline V gene yields SGHTA for CDR1 and FQGNSA for CDR2. V and J are truncated by 5 bases and 4 bases respectively, leaving an intervening sequence of 15 bases. Its CDR3 holds 14 amino acids, cysteine through phenylalanine. Of the read, only the CDR3 DNA is kept; its 42 bases are in frame from base 1. The collaborating institutions used their own protocols to collect whole blood in K2EDTA tubes. For TCRbeta analysis, collaborators shipped samples in one of three forms: frozen whole blood, isolated PBMCs, or DNA extracted from either of those sample types. Concerning this clone itself: The antigen this receptor binds is unknown. No much larger clone exists at a distance of one base, and base qualities are not known.

TCRbeta CDR3 regions were amplified from genomic DNA by means of the immunoSEQ Assay, a bias-controlled multiplex PCR. On the authors' methods: Nucleated cell counts per sample were estimated from amplification of reference gene primers within the assay. Sequence reads were collapsed and filtered to measure the absolute abundance of every unique TCRbeta CDR3 rearrangement. For each sample, productive Simpson clonality was calculated by taking the square root of Simpson's diversity index across productive rearrangements. The clones in this table, taken by TCRdb from immuneACCESS, are in-frame only. Not every clone is retained; where verified, under half of the shortfall comes from an unresolved V gene, and the cause of the rest is unknown. V and J calls and clone size come straight from that table; D and trimming were deduced from the DNA. This sample gives about 35,000 clones in total; 70% to 90% of them show up just once. The ten largest clones add up to around 40% of the sample.

Sequencing input: peripheral blood. The source of this sequence is a human donor in a cohort sampled during active COVID-19. The rearrangement combines TRBV7-2 with TRBJ2-7; TRBD1 could be the D gene, as 6 bases match. At the DNA level, the sequence is TGTGCCAGCAGCAGTGGGGGACAATCATACGAGCAGTACTTC. The resulting protein is CASSSGGQSYEQYF.